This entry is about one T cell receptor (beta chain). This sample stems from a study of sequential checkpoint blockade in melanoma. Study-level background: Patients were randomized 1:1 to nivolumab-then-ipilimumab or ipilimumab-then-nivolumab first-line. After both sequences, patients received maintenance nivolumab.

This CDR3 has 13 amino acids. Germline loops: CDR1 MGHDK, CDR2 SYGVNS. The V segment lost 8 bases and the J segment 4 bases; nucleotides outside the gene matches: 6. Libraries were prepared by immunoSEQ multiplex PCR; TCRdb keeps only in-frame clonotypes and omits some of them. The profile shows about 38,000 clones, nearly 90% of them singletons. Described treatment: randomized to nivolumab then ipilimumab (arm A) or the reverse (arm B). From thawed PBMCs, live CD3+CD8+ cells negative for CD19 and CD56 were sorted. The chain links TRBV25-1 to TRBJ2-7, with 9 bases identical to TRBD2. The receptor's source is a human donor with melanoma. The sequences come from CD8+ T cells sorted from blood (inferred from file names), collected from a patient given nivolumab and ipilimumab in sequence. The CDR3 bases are TGTGCCAGCCGGCATAGCGGGAGTTACGAGCAGTACTTC. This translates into CASRHSGSYEQYF.